Shown below are 9 T cell receptor beta chains from a single sample sequenced in a study of T cell responses to AZD1222 COVID-19 vaccine. Clones were sequenced by immunoSEQ multiplex PCR, and TCRdb holds only the in-frame ones, with some missing. This table holds approximately 150,000 clones, around 85% found once. The source material was peripheral blood, sampled 28 days after the second AZD1222 dose. Receptors were obtained from an adult who received the AZD1222 COVID-19 vaccine.

This clone occurred a few times. The chain links TRBV7-9 to TRBJ1-2; D is perhaps TRBD1 (6 bases). The V gene lost 0 bases and the J gene lost 3 bases, with 11 bases spanning the gap. CDR1 is SEHNR, CDR2 FQNEAQ, per germline (reference sequence). The CDR3 extends over 15 amino acids. This chain's CDR3 is CASSLAIGTHYGYTF. As DNA, the CDR3 is TGTGCCAGCAGCTTAGCGATTGGGACACACTATGGCTACACCTTC.

V and J are TRBV2 and TRBJ1-6; 7 bases are a match to TRBD1. Trimming at V came to 6 bases and at J to 5 bases, leaving 7 bases not matched to a gene. CDR1 and CDR2 (germline): SNHLY, FYNNEI. The CDR3 consists of 15 residues. This CDR3 is CASSRQGDNNSPLHF. The CDR3 DNA sequence: TGTGCCAGCAGCCGACAGGGTGATAATAATTCACCCCTCCACTTT.

As for this clone: This sample also contains other DNA sequences that code for the same CDR3. The CDR3 loop is CASSPGEKLFF. The CDR3, as DNA: TGCGCCAGCAGCCCCGGTGAAAAACTGTTTTTT. The chain combines TRBV5-1 with TRBJ1-4; D uncertain. Trimming removed 4 bases at V and 7 bases at J, with 5 bases between. The CDR3 is made up of 11 amino acids. Germline V gives CDR1 SGHRS, CDR2 YFSETQ.

This chain connects TRBV5-6 to TRBJ2-2; 9 bases match TRBD1. Germline V lookup: CDR1 SGHDT, CDR2 YYEEEE. V dropped 0 bases and J dropped 6; count of bases not matched to a gene: 9. The CDR3 runs 17 residues. In nucleotides, the CDR3 is TGTGCCAGCAGCTTGGAGATCGGGACAGGGATGGCCGGGGAGCTGTTTTTT. As protein: CASSLEIGTGMAGELFF.

This chain joins TRBV11-2 and TRBJ2-7; possibly TRBD1 or TRBD2 for D (6 bases each). Germline CDR1 and CDR2: SGHAT and FQNNGV. The CDR3 runs to 15 residues. V lost 5 bases, J lost 2 bases, and 16 bases lay in between. CDR3 in DNA: TGTGCCAGCAGCCACCCGGGGGCGAATCCCTACGAGCAGTACTTC. Protein: CASSHPGANPYEQYF. Full variable domain (outside the CDR3, taken from reference TRBV11-2 and TRBJ2-7): EAGVAQSPRYKIIEKRQSVAFWCNPISGHATLYWYQQILGQGPKLLIQFQNNGVVDDSQLPKDRFSAERLKGVDSTLKIQPAKLEDSAVYLCASSHPGANPYEQYFGPGTRLTVT.

In its sample, this clone was seen a few times. The chain joins TRBV9 to TRBJ2-7; 15 nucleotides agree with TRBD2. Germline loops: CDR1 SGDLS, CDR2 YYNGEE. The ends lost 4 bases at V and 3 bases at J; junction bases unmatched: 14. The CDR3 is 19 residues long. The CDR3 spells CASSSYPGLAGGGGYEQYF. As DNA, the CDR3 is TGTGCCAGCAGCTCCTACCCGGGACTAGCGGGGGGCGGAGGCTACGAGCAGTACTTC. Full variable domain (outside the CDR3, taken from reference TRBV9 and TRBJ2-7): DSGVTQTPKHLITATGQRVTLRCSPRSGDLSVYWYQQSLDQGLQFLIQYYNGEERAKGNILERFSAQQFPDLHSELNLSSLELGDSALYFCASSSYPGLAGGGGYEQYFGPGTRLTVT.

The chain links TRBV13 to TRBJ2-2, with D possibly TRBD2 on 6 matching bases. This CDR3 spans 18 amino acids. Germline CDR1 PRHDT, CDR2 FYEKMQ (reference sequence). Trimming pared 8 bases from V and 0 bases from J, leaving 22 bases between. CDR3 coding DNA: TGTGCCAGCCGATGGGCGGGGAGTGGATTATCGAACACCGGGGAGCTGTTTTTT. Its translation is CASRWAGSGLSNTGELFF.

V usage is TRBV6-5 and J usage is TRBJ2-7; 9 bases are shared with TRBD1. The CDR3 is 14 residues long. Per germline, CDR1 MNHEY and CDR2 SVGAGI. The J segment lost 6 bases and the V segment lost 4 bases, leaving 7 bases of the junction unmatched. CDR3 bases: TGTGCCAGCAGTTTCGGACAGGGGTTGGTCGAGCAGTACTTC. It translates to CASSFGQGLVEQYF.

J is TRBJ2-7 and V is TRBV19; TRBD1 is a possible D gene (6 bases). CDR1 is LNHDA and CDR2 is SQIVND in the germline V gene (reference sequence). V dropped 3 bases and J dropped 2 bases, with 14 bases sitting between them. The CDR3 spans 15 residues. The CDR3 DNA is TGTGCCAGTAGTATGGGGATGACAGGAGCCTACGAGCAGTACTTC. It translates to CASSMGMTGAYEQYF. Full variable domain (missing parts from reference TRBV19 and TRBJ2-7): DGGITQSPKYLFRKEGQNVTLSCEQNLNHDAMYWYRQDPGQGLRLIYYSQIVNDFQKGDIAEGYSVSREKKESFPLTVTSAQKNPTAFYLCASSMGMTGAYEQYFGPGTRLTVT.